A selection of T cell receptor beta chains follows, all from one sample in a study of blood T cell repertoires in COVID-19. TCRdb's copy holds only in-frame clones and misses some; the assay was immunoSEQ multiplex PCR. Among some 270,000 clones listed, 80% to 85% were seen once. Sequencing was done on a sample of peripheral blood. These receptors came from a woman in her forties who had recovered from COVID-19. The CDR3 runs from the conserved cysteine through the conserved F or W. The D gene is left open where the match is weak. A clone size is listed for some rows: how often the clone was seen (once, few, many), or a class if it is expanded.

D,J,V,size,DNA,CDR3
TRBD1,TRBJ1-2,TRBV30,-,TGTGCCTGGAATAGGGACAGGGCCAGCTATGGCTACACCTTC,CAWNRDRASYGYTF
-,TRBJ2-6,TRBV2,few,TGTGCCAGCACTACTGCCTCTGGGGCCAACGTCCTGACTTTC,CASTTASGANVLTF
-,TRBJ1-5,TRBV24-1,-,TGTGCCACCAGTGCCGGGACTCTCAATCAGCCCCAGCATTTT,CATSAGTLNQPQHF
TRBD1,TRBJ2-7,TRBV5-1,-,TGCGCCAGCAGCCGCCGAACAGGGGGCCGCTCCTACGAGCAGTACTTC,CASSRRTGGRSYEQYF
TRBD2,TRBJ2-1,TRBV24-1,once,TGTGCCACCAGTGATCCGTATTCCGGGACTAGTGGCAGATACAATGAGCAGTTCTTC,CATSDPYSGTSGRYNEQFF
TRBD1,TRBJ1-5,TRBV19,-,TGTGCCAGTAGTACCGGGACAGGGGTACGGCAGCCCCAGCATTTT,CASSTGTGVRQPQHF
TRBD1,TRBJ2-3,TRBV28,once,TGTGCCATCAAGGGGGCTAGCACAGATACGCAGTATTTT,CAIKGASTDTQYF
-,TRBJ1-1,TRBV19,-,TGTGCCAGTAGGGCGGGGACTGAAGCTTTCTTT,CASRAGTEAFF
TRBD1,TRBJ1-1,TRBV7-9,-,TGTGCCAGCAGCGAAACCGGGACAGCGAACACTGAAGCTTTCTTT,CASSETGTANTEAFF
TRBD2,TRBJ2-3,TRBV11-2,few,TGTGCCAGCAGACGACTAGCGGGGCCGGCGGGGACGCAGTATTTT,CASRRLAGPAGTQYF
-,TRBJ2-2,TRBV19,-,TGTGCCAGTAGTATCAGAGCGGGGAACACCGGGGAGCTGTTTTTT,CASSIRAGNTGELFF
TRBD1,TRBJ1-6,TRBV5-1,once,TGCGCCAGCAGCTTGGAGGACAGGGATTCACCCCTCCACTTT,CASSLEDRDSPLHF
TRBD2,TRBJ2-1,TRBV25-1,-,TGTGCCAGCAGTGAAGTGGGGGGGATCAATGAGCAGTTCTTC,CASSEVGGINEQFF
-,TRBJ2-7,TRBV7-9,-,TGTGCCAGCAGCTCATCAGGGGTAAGGTACTTC,CASSSSGVRYF
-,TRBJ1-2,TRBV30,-,TGTGCCTGGAGTTTGGGGGGTGCGGACTATGGCTACACCTTC,CAWSLGGADYGYTF
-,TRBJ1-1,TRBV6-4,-,TGTGCCAGCAGGAGCACAGGGTACGGCACTGAAGCTTTCTTT,CASRSTGYGTEAFF
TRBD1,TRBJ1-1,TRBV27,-,TGTGCCAGCAGAACGGACAGGGCGAACACTGAAGCTTTCTTT,CASRTDRANTEAFF
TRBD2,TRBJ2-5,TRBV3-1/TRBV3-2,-,TGTGCCAGCAGCCCCCTACCTAGCGGGGGGGCCGCGGAGACCCAGTACTTC,CASSPLPSGGAAETQYF
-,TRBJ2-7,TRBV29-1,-,TGCAGCGTCGAACAGGGAGGTTCCTACGAGCAGTACTTC,CSVEQGGSYEQYF
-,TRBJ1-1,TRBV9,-,TGTGCCAGCAGCGTAGATGTGCGCAACACTGAAGCTTTCTTT,CASSVDVRNTEAFF
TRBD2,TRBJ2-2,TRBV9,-,TGTGCCAGCAGCCCCGGTCAGCGGGGGGGCCGAACCGGGGAGCTGTTTTTT,CASSPGQRGGRTGELFF
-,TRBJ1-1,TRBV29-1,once,TGCAGCGCCTTCAGGCCCGGGGCTGAAGCTTTCTTT,CSAFRPGAEAFF
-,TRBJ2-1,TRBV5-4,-,TGTGCCAGCAGAAGACGGGGTGAGCAGTTCTTC,CASRRRGEQFF
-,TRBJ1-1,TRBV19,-,TGTGCCAGTAGGGGAAGTTCAAGGGGCACTGAAGCTTTCTTT,CASRGSSRGTEAFF
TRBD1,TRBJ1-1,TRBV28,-,TGTGCCAGCAGTCTGGGACAGCACACTGAAGCTTTCTTT,CASSLGQHTEAFF
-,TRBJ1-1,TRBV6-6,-,TGTGCCAGCAGTACCCTTGGGGCGCACACTGAAGCTTTCTTT,CASSTLGAHTEAFF
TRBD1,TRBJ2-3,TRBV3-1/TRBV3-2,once,TGTGCCAGCAGCCAAGAGTGGACAGGGGGCACAGATACGCAGTATTTT,CASSQEWTGGTDTQYF
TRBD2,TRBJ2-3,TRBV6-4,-,TGTGCCAGCAGTGAGCTAGCGGGGGGGGCCTACACAGATACGCAGTATTTT,CASSELAGGAYTDTQYF
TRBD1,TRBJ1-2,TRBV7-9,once,TGTGCCAGCAGCTTAGTTTTGAACAGGGGTGCTGGCTACACCTTC,CASSLVLNRGAGYTF
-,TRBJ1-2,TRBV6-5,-,TGTGCCAGCAGGGACAAGCGGGACGGGAGAGGCTACACCTTC,CASRDKRDGRGYTF
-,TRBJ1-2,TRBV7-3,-,TGTGCCAGCAGCTTATCGGCAGGGATCCGTGATGGCTACACCTTC,CASSLSAGIRDGYTF
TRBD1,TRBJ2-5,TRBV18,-,TGTGCCAGCTCACTTGGACAGGGGGTTAATGGAGAGACCCAGTACTTC,CASSLGQGVNGETQYF
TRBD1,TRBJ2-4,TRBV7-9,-,TGTGCCAGCAGCCGGGGACAGGGGGGCCCCAACATTCAGTACTTC,CASSRGQGGPNIQYF
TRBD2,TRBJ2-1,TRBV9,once,TGTGCCAGCAGCGTAGCGGGACTAGCGGGGGGCTTGCAGTTCTTC,CASSVAGLAGGLQFF
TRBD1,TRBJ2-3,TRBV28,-,TGTGCCAGCAGTCCAGGGGGCGGCAGCACAGATACGCAGTATTTT,CASSPGGGSTDTQYF
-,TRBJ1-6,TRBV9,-,TGTGCCAGCAGCCCAACAAGTTCTCCCCTCCACTTT,CASSPTSSPLHF
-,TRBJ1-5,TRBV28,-,TGTGCCAGCAGTTTCCGGGGGGGCAATCAGCCCCAGCATTTT,CASSFRGGNQPQHF